This T cell receptor (beta chain) was retrieved from a study of blood T cell repertoires in COVID-19. Study context: The origin of the acute and convalescent COVID-19 samples was the United States, Italy and Spain. The cDNA or gDNA used as material had been derived from T cells, B-cell-depleted T cells, or PBMCs.

This CDR3 contains 15 residues. Trimming cost V 8 bases and J 3 bases, with 18 bases left between them. Germline CDR1 MNHEY, CDR2 SMNVEV (reference sequence). Original processing notes: From reference gene primer amplification, estimates of nucleated cell counts were derived. The repertoire was sequenced with immunoSEQ multiplex PCR; TCRdb's copy has only in-frame clones and lacks some. That table gives V, J and clone size, and the DNA gave D and trimming. The sample has 100,000 to 120,000 clones, about 75% seen once. Specimen: peripheral blood. The chain joins TRBV27 to TRBJ2-3; perhaps TRBD2 as D (5 bases). This receptor was obtained from a woman in her 70s with acute or convalescent COVID-19. The CDR3 DNA is TGTGCCAGCTTTGCTCCGGGGAGAGGGACAGATACGCAGTATTTT. Protein product: CASFAPGRGTDTQYF.